The sequence of this T cell receptor beta chain was determined in a study of T cell responses to AZD1222 COVID-19 vaccine. Study findings and constraints: Rises in breadth and depth of Spike-specific TCRs came after two AZD1222 doses.

This CDR3 spans 14 amino acids. Germline CDR1 LGHNT, CDR2 FRNRAP. Trimming left V 2 bases short and J 6 bases short, with 11 bases between. Of note for this clone: What it binds is not known.

The protocol was immunoSEQ multiplex PCR, while the TCRdb copy is restricted to in-frame clones and leaves out a portion. The repertoire holds around 120,000 clones, with about 89% as singletons. This clonotype was obtained from an adult in good health. Specimen: peripheral blood, collected on day 0 of AZD1222 vaccination. V and J are TRBV12-5 and TRBJ1-3; possible D gene TRBD1, 5 bases. CDR3 in amino acids: CASGLYAGANTIYF. CDR3 DNA: TGTGCTAGTGGTTTGTACGCCGGGGCAAACACCATATATTTT.